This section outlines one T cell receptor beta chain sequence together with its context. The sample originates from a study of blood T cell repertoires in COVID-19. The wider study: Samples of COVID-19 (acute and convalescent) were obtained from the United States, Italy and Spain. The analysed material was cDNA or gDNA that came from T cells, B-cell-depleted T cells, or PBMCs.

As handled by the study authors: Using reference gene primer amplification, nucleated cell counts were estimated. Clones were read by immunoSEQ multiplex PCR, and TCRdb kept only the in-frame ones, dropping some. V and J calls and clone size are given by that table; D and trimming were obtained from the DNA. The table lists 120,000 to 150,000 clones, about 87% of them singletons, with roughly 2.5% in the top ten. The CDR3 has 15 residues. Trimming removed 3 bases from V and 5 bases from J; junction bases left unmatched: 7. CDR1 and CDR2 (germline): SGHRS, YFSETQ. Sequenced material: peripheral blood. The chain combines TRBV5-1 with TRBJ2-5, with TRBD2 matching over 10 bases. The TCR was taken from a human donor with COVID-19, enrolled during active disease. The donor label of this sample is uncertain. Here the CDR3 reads CASSSESTSGETQYF. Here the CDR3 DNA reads TGCGCCAGCAGCTCCGAATCGACTAGCGGGGAGACCCAGTACTTC.